This T cell receptor (beta chain) was captured by sequencing in a study of T-cell memory formation after mild COVID-19. Study-wide background: TCR clusters largely stayed donor specific. Whole-study results and caveats: Detection of some responders pre-infection suggested pre-existing cross-reactive memory T cells participated. The authors did not confirm SARS-CoV-2 specificity of second-wave clones peaking day 37. CD4+ contracting clones lay mainly in CM and EM, CD8+ ones in EMRA.

The CDR3 consists of 18 residues. V gave up 5 bases and J gave up 1 base; unmatched junction bases: 12. Germline CDR1 SGHVS, CDR2 FQNEAQ. Each CDR3 protein is one row after TCRdb ran MiXCR on the 5' RACE reads. The sample holds about 140,000 distinct CDR3 sequences, around 15% seen once. This clonotype came up many times. Its specificity is not known. Input material: PBMCs or a T cell subset sorted from them (not recorded which). This clonotype was obtained from an adult woman who had mild COVID-19 (a few samples of this study predate the infection). Cell type and time point are not known. The gene calls are TRBV7-8 and TRBJ2-2; 8 nucleotides line up with TRBD1. The CDR3 nucleotides read TGTGCCAGCAGCCCCCTGCATTCTGGACAGGGGAACACCGGGGAGCTGTTTTTT. Its translation: CASSPLHSGQGNTGELFF.